This T cell receptor beta chain is from a study of blood T cell repertoires in COVID-19. Sequencing was performed with immunoSEQ multiplex PCR; in TCRdb, only in-frame clones are kept and a portion is missing. The table lists over 45,000 clones, approximately 83% of them singletons. This CDR3 is 15 amino acids long. Deletions cut 3 bases from V and 7 bases from J, with 18 bases between. The germline CDR1 and CDR2 sequences are LNHNV and YYDKDF (reference sequence). This sequence was found in a woman older than 75 with acute or convalescent COVID-19. The chain couples TRBV15 to TRBJ1-1; possible D gene TRBD1, 5 bases. The sequenced material came from peripheral blood. CDR3 region: CATSRFLGGDVEAFF. In DNA form, the CDR3 reads TGTGCCACCAGCAGGTTTCTTGGAGGGGATGTTGAAGCTTTCTTT.